This T cell receptor (beta chain) was found in a study of PD-1 blockade in mismatch repair-deficient tumors. Study-level information: Patients had over 10 mismatch repair-deficient cancer types, all previously treated and progressing. Broader study findings: Tumor-resident clones, often undetectable pretreatment in blood, expanded then contracted after pembrolizumab.

Sequencing was performed with immunoSEQ multiplex PCR; in TCRdb, only in-frame clones are kept and a portion is missing. Of about 120,000 clones in the sample, about three quarters were seen once. Three pembrolizumab responders had their TCRs sequenced. The CDR3 contains 14 residues. CDR1 is SGHNT, CDR2 YYREEE, per germline (reference sequence). The V and J ends lost 7 bases and 0 bases respectively, with 11 bases between them. Comment on this clone: Its antigen is unidentified.

This receptor was taken from an adult with mismatch repair-deficient cancer. This sample comprised peripheral blood, obtained 60 weeks after starting pembrolizumab. The rearrangement links TRBV5-4 to TRBJ1-3, with D uncertain. The CDR3 DNA follows: TGTGCCAGCGCTCCGGGCGTCTCTGGAAACACCATATATTTT. It specifies CASAPGVSGNTIYF.